This T cell receptor (beta chain) was identified during a study of T cells in localized non-small cell lung cancer. Comment on this clone: Its antigen remains unidentified.

Germline V lookup: CDR1 MNHNY, CDR2 SVGAGI (reference sequence). V was clipped by 0 bases and J by 9 bases, with 18 bases between them. There are 16 residues in the CDR3. Here immunoSEQ multiplex PCR was the method, and the copy in TCRdb shows in-frame clones only, minus some. Of tens of thousands of clones detected, over 80% appear once; the ten largest clones hold approximately 2.2%. Study-level findings and limits: A median approximately 60 of the top 100 tumor clones appeared in adjacent lung. Uninvolved adjacent lung showed the highest T cell clonality, exceeding tumor. Higher blood T cell density went with longer overall survival. Only one tumor region went through sequencing, so heterogeneity may still be there.

The source is a female donor of 60 years or more with stage I lung adenocarcinoma. The chain uses TRBV6-6 and TRBJ1-5; D gene unclear. The sample here was peripheral blood, taken before any cancer treatment. The CDR3 loop reads CASSYSFGKSDPPQHF. Written as DNA, the CDR3 is TGTGCCAGCAGTTACTCGTTTGGGAAATCCGATCCGCCCCAGCATTTT.